This T cell receptor (beta chain) is drawn from a study of blood T cell repertoires in COVID-19. Study overall: Both acute and convalescent COVID-19 samples were obtained from the United States, Italy and Spain. Nucleic acid was either cDNA or gDNA, and it came from T cells, B-cell-depleted T cells, or PBMCs.

Seattle patients were enrolled while actively infected and followed longitudinally. Trimming took 5 bases from V and 3 from J, leaving 9 bases between them. CDR3 length equals 12 residues. Germline-derived CDR1 and CDR2 are SGHNT and YYREEE (reference sequence). Source study methods: Reference gene primer amplification gave estimated nucleated cell counts. Assay: immunoSEQ multiplex PCR; the TCRdb copy retains only in-frame clones and omits some. V, J and clone size reflect that table, while D and trimming were determined from the DNA. The sample holds more than 300,000 clones, nearly 90% seen once. The source is a woman between 40 and 50 years old with COVID-19, enrolled during active disease. The sequenced sample consisted of peripheral blood. The chain combines TRBV5-4 with TRBJ2-7; D unresolved. CDR3 region: CASSPSGYEQYF. Written as DNA, the CDR3 is TGTGCCAGCAGTCCATCCGGCTACGAGCAGTACTTC.